The clone carrying this T cell receptor beta chain has ten or more counts. V lost 5 bases and J lost 11; bases outside the gene matches: 8. The length of the CDR3 is 12 residues. Germline-derived CDR1 and CDR2 are SNHLY and FYNNEI. Investigators prepared the TCR beta libraries by applying iRepertoire HTBI primers and Arm-PCR of CDR3 regions. TCRdb re-derived calls from the multiplex PCR reads in MiXCR, one entry per CDR3 protein. The sample has approximately 470,000 distinct CDR3 sequences, 15% to 20% seen once. These data are taken from a study of regulatory T cells in long-lasting Graves disease. Described time point: newly diagnosed GD, antithyroid drugs for less than 3 months. RNA from PBMCs was the source of the TCR library. The sample also formed part of further work on T cells in Graves' hyperthyroidism and ophthalmopathy.

The gene calls are TRBV2 and TRBJ1-1; 7 nucleotides match TRBD1. The source material was peripheral blood mononuclear cells (PBMCs), sampled at new diagnosis, from a patient treated with antithyroid drugs. The TCR sequence derives from a man in his forties or fifties with Graves disease. CDR3 nucleotide sequence: TGTGCCAGCAGTCCGTCGACAGGGCTGGCTTTCTTT. This codes for CASSPSTGLAFF.